Presented here are 12 T cell receptor beta chains from one specimen sequenced in a study of blood T cell repertoires in COVID-19. TCRdb's copy holds only in-frame clones and misses some; the assay was immunoSEQ multiplex PCR. The table shows some 200,000 clones, with around four fifths occurring only once. Specimen: peripheral blood. The receptors stem from a woman in her fifties or sixties with active or convalescent COVID-19.

The chain links TRBV29-1 to TRBJ1-1; 7 nucleotides line up with TRBD1. From germline, CDR1 is SQVTM and CDR2 ANQGSEA. Trimming at V came to 6 bases and at J to 0 bases, leaving 7 bases not matched to a gene. CDR3 length equals 14 residues. This CDR3 reads CSVGTVLMNTEAFF. The CDR3 region has the DNA TGCAGCGTCGGGACAGTACTCATGAACACTGAAGCTTTCTTT.

J is TRBJ2-2 and V is TRBV2; D might be TRBD1 (6 bases). Germline CDR1 and CDR2: SNHLY and FYNNEI. The V end was cut by 7 bases, the J end by 0 bases, with 15 bases between. The CDR3 covers 16 residues. The CDR3 coding sequence is TGTGCCAGCAAGTTTGAAGGGACAACGAACACCGGGGAGCTGTTTTTT. It specifies CASKFEGTTNTGELFF.

This clone was seen a handful of times. The chain carries TRBV24-1 and TRBJ1-1; a possible D gene is TRBD1 (5 bases). The V end lost 3 bases, the J end lost 8 bases, and 12 bases lay between the germline ends. The CDR3 length is 13 residues. Germline V lookup: CDR1 KGHDR, CDR2 SFDVKD. DNA for the CDR3: TGTGCCACCAGTGATAGTGACAGCTCCGAAGCTTTCTTT. This translates into CATSDSDSSEAFF.

This chain connects TRBV5-5 to TRBJ1-4, with a weak D call TRBD1 (6 bases). Germline CDR1 and CDR2: SGHKS and YYEKEE (reference sequence). The V and J ends lost 3 bases and 5 bases respectively, with 14 bases between them. The CDR3 runs to 15 residues. For the CDR3, the DNA is TGTGCCAGCAGCTCTCGGGGGGGCCCGAATGAAAAACTGTTTTTT. Protein: CASSSRGGPNEKLFF.

This clone was counted at least ten times. The chain carries TRBV5-1 and TRBJ2-2; TRBD1 aligns across 7 bases. J was trimmed by 1 base and V by 3 bases; bases with no gene match: 3. This CDR3 is 15 amino acids long. Per germline, CDR1 SGHRS and CDR2 YFSETQ. CDR3 bases: TGCGCCAGCAGCTGGGGGACAGTGAACACCGGGGAGCTGTTTTTT. Its protein is CASSWGTVNTGELFF.

V usage is TRBV5-1 and J usage is TRBJ2-3, with TRBD1 matching 11 bases. The CDR3 totals 19 residues. Germline trimming cut 4 bases from V and 0 bases from J; bases unmatched to any gene: 13. Germline lookup yields CDR1 SGHRS and CDR2 YFSETQ. The CDR3 loop reads CASSPPWTGGTPSTDTQYF. In DNA, the CDR3 is TGCGCCAGCAGCCCCCCTTGGACAGGGGGCACCCCAAGCACAGATACGCAGTATTTT.

The gene calls are TRBV10-1 and TRBJ1-1; 8 bases map to TRBD1. Germline CDR1 reads WNHNN; CDR2 reads SYGVQD (reference sequence). V was clipped by 2 bases and J by 6 bases; unmatched bases: 8. The CDR3 is 15 amino acids. The CDR3 DNA reads TGCGCCAGCAGTGAGGTCCCTGACAGGGGCGCTGAAGCTTTCTTT. Its translation is CASSEVPDRGAEAFF.

A few counts support this clone. The chain links TRBV1 to TRBJ2-3; the D call TRBD2 from the table was never checked on the DNA. TRBV1 is designated a pseudogene. This CDR3 is built from 18 residues. CDR3 sequence: CTSSQEGFAGDYTDTQYF. CDR3 sequence (DNA): TGCACCAGCAGCCAAGAGGGGTTCGCGGGGGATTACACAGATACGCAGTATTTT.

As for this clone: Other DNA sequences from this sample encode an identical CDR3 as well. The V call is TRBV7-9, the J call TRBJ2-7; 8 bases agree with TRBD2. Trimming removed 2 bases from V and 1 base from J; junction bases left unmatched: 1. CDR1 and CDR2 from the germline V gene are SEHNR and FQNEAQ (reference sequence). The CDR3 loop spans 14 amino acids. The CDR3 DNA sequence: TGTGCCAGCAGCTTAACTAGCGGATCCTACGAGCAGTACTTC. Translation gives CASSLTSGSYEQYF.

The sample holds a few counts of this clone. The V call is TRBV7-8, the J call TRBJ1-5; 7 bases are a match to TRBD1. The CDR3 loop spans 14 amino acids. Trimming cost V 5 bases and J 4 bases; bases outside gene matches: 5. Germline lookup yields CDR1 SGHVS and CDR2 FQNEAQ. The CDR3 region is CASSAGGLNQPQHF. In DNA form, the CDR3 reads TGTGCCAGCAGCGCAGGGGGGTTGAATCAGCCCCAGCATTTT.

This sequence joins TRBV7-2 and TRBJ1-1; 7 bases map to TRBD1. Germline trimming cut 5 bases from V and 6 bases from J; bases unmatched to any gene: 12. This CDR3 has 15 residues. The V gene's germline CDR1 is SGHTA and CDR2 FQGNSA. The CDR3: CASSASGQRRSEAFF. The CDR3 bases are TGTGCCAGCAGCGCCTCGGGACAGAGACGGTCTGAAGCTTTCTTT.

The CDR3 here is CASSFSGGKTDTQYF. Here the CDR3 DNA reads TGTGCCAGCAGCTTTAGCGGGGGGAAGACAGATACGCAGTATTTT. V usage is TRBV5-4 and J usage is TRBJ2-3, with 10 nucleotides matching TRBD2. Germline V gene lookup returns CDR1 SGHNT and CDR2 YYREEE (reference sequence). V shed 2 bases, J shed 3 bases, and the junction held 3 bases outside the gene matches. The CDR3 length is 15 residues.